The 29 T cell receptor beta chains listed next were all sequenced from one sample in a study of CD8 T cells in ankylosing spondylitis. Study-wide results and limits: One TCR beta motif, made up of 7 or 8 highly homologous variants, appeared characteristic of ankylosing spondylitis blood.

MiXCR was run by TCRdb on the 5' RACE reads, yielding one entry per CDR3 protein. The table lists about 840,000 distinct CDR3 sequences, 12% of them singletons. No antigen has been assigned to these receptors. Sequencing input: blood, either unsorted or a sorted T cell fraction (not recorded which). Receptor source: a male donor with ankylosing spondylitis.

The sample holds many counts of this clonotype. J is TRBJ1-2 and V is TRBV12-3 or TRBV12-4, with TRBD1 matching over 8 bases. The V and J ends lost 5 bases and 7 bases, in that order; junction bases with no gene match: 9. The CDR3 runs to 14 residues. The DNA for the CDR3 is TGTGCCAGCAGTCCAGGGGGCCGCGGGTCTGGCTACACCTTC. Protein: CASSPGGRGSGYTF.

The gene calls are TRBV6-5 and TRBJ1-3; 7 nucleotides agree with TRBD1. Germline loops: CDR1 MNHEY, CDR2 SVGAGI. The ends lost 4 bases at V and 4 bases at J; junction bases unmatched: 4. The CDR3 is 14 amino acids. The CDR3 reads CASSWGQSGNTIYF. Written as DNA, the CDR3 is TGTGCCAGCAGTTGGGGACAGTCAGGAAACACCATATATTTT.

This clonotype appeared many times. The chain employs TRBV20-1 and TRBJ2-7; TRBD2 matches at 12 bases. Germline CDR1 is DFQATT and CDR2 is SNEGSKA (reference sequence). The CDR3 consists of 15 residues. V dropped 6 bases and J dropped 7; count of bases not matched to a gene: 13. CDR3 residues: CSASRLAGDLGEQYF. CDR3 nucleotide sequence: TGCAGTGCCAGTAGACTAGCGGGAGACCTAGGGGAGCAGTACTTC.

This clonotype was detected a few times. The chain recombines TRBV9 with TRBJ2-1, with TRBD2 matching 8 bases. The CDR3 is 14 amino acids. Germline V gene lookup returns CDR1 SGDLS and CDR2 YYNGEE. With V trimmed by 5 bases and J by 5 bases, 6 bases remained unmatched. The CDR3 DNA reads TGTGCCAGCAGTCTGGTTAGCGGGAACAATGAGCAGTTCTTC. It encodes CASSLVSGNNEQFF.

This clonotype occurred a few times. This rearrangement joins TRBV5-1 to TRBJ2-7; 7 nucleotides line up with TRBD1. Germline CDR1 SGHRS, CDR2 YFSETQ. V shed 2 bases and J 4 bases; nucleotides not matched to a gene: 3. The CDR3 loop spans 13 amino acids. CDR3 region: CASSFVQGYEQYF. The DNA for the CDR3 is TGCGCCAGCAGCTTCGTACAGGGGTACGAGCAGTACTTC.

The J gene is TRBJ2-3, the V gene TRBV4-1, with 7 positions matching TRBD2. This CDR3 has 17 residues. Germline CDR1 reads MGHRA; CDR2 reads YSYEKL. Trimming took 4 bases from V and 4 from J; bases not matched to a gene: 14. The CDR3 sequence is CASSLKYREAGADTQYF. CDR3 in DNA: TGCGCCAGCAGCCTGAAATACCGGGAGGCCGGGGCAGATACGCAGTATTTT.

The chain is built from TRBV5-1 and TRBJ2-1, with a possible D match to TRBD1 (6 bases). The CDR3 consists of 16 residues. Per germline, CDR1 SGHRS and CDR2 YFSETQ. Deletions cut 1 base from V and 4 bases from J, with 15 bases between. CDR3: CASSLQGLGRYNEQFF. The CDR3 nucleotides are TGCGCCAGCAGCTTGCAGGGGCTGGGTAGGTACAATGAGCAGTTCTTC.

The genes are TRBV28 and TRBJ2-1; possibly TRBD1 for D (8 bases). Germline V gene data show CDR1 as MDHEN and CDR2 as SYDVKM. The CDR3 is 16 amino acids. Trimming shortened V by 5 bases and J by 3 bases, and 17 bases separated the two germline ends. CDR3 sequence reads: CASSLRTGRDYNEQFF. Written as DNA, the CDR3 is TGTGCCAGCAGTCTCCGGACAGGGAGGGACTACAATGAGCAGTTCTTC.

The table lists this clonotype with many counts. The V and J genes are TRBV5-1 and TRBJ1-1; TRBD1 agrees at 11 bases. Germline V gives CDR1 SGHRS, CDR2 YFSETQ. V was clipped by 2 bases and J by 4 bases; unmatched bases: 4. The CDR3 is 15 amino acids. CDR3 amino acids: CASSFGQGAGTEAFF. The CDR3 nucleotides read TGCGCCAGCAGCTTCGGACAGGGGGCTGGCACTGAAGCTTTCTTT.

The chain has TRBV20-1 and TRBJ2-7; D ambiguous. The CDR3 sequence is 11 residues long. Germline loops: CDR1 DFQATT, CDR2 SNEGSKA (reference sequence). V dropped 6 bases and J dropped 5 bases, with 11 bases sitting between them. The CDR3 sequence is CSAARSDEQYF. In nucleotides, the CDR3 is TGCAGTGCCGCCCGGAGCGACGAGCAGTACTTC.

The CDR3 DNA is TGCAGTGCTAGACGGGTACTAGCGGGAGGGCCGGCAGATACGCAGTATTTT. It specifies CSARRVLAGGPADTQYF. The chain employs TRBV20-1 and TRBJ2-3; TRBD2 matches 13 bases. Looked up from germline, CDR1 is DFQATT and CDR2 is SNEGSKA (reference sequence). V dropped 2 bases and J dropped 4; count of bases not matched to a gene: 9. CDR3 length equals 17 residues.

This clonotype came up a few times. This chain uses TRBV7-2 with TRBJ1-2; weak D call: TRBD1 (5 bases). Germline-derived CDR1 and CDR2 are SGHTA and FQGNSA. The CDR3 runs 15 residues. The ends were cut back, 5 bases at V and 4 bases at J, with 17 bases in the middle. The CDR3 coding sequence is TGTGCCAGCAGCAGCCGGGGCCCTTCTAGCTATGGCTACACCTTC. Its protein is CASSSRGPSSYGYTF.

This clonotype was observed many times. The V and J genes are TRBV28 and TRBJ2-7, with D perhaps TRBD2 (6 bases). V was clipped by 3 bases and J by 2 bases, with 17 bases between them. Looked up from germline, CDR1 is MDHEN and CDR2 is SYDVKM. This CDR3 region has 16 residues. DNA for the CDR3: TGTGCCAGCAGTTTGGCCCTGCGGCGGGGAACCTACGAGCAGTACTTC. Its translation is CASSLALRRGTYEQYF.

This clonotype was found many times. The V call is TRBV29-1, the J call TRBJ1-1; D unresolved. Looked up from germline, CDR1 is SQVTM and CDR2 is ANQGSEA. Trimming removed 7 bases at V and 4 bases at J, with 19 bases between. The CDR3 has 14 residues. CDR3 sequence (DNA): TGCAGCGCCGCTTGGGTACGGGAGGGCACTGAAGCTTTCTTT. As protein: CSAAWVREGTEAFF.

The chain links TRBV5-1 to TRBJ2-7; D gene unclear. The CDR3 is 15 residues long. The germline V gene encodes CDR1 SGHRS and CDR2 YFSETQ. With 3 bases removed from V and 0 bases from J, the gap between germline ends came to 13 bases. The CDR3 protein is CASSSRPSYSYEQYF. Written as DNA, the CDR3 is TGCGCCAGCAGCTCTCGACCCTCCTACTCCTACGAGCAGTACTTC.

This clonotype was picked up many times. V gene TRBV20-1 combines with J gene TRBJ1-1; the D gene is possibly TRBD1 (5 bases). Trimming removed 1 base from V and 11 bases from J, with 17 bases in between. CDR3 length equals 13 residues. Germline V lookup: CDR1 DFQATT, CDR2 SNEGSKA (reference sequence). The CDR3 here is CSARGLGDGAAFF. As DNA, the CDR3 is TGCAGTGCTAGAGGTTTGGGAGACGGGGCGGCTTTCTTT.

The chain has TRBV18 and TRBJ1-3, with D possibly matching TRBD1 (5 bases). V was cut by 3 bases and J by 3 bases, with 9 bases left in between. Germline V gene sequence: CDR1 KGHSH, CDR2 LQKENI. The CDR3 contains 14 residues. The CDR3 nucleotides are TGTGCCAGCTCACCTGTCAGGGTTGGAAACACCATATATTTT. This codes for CASSPVRVGNTIYF. Filled out from reference TRBV18 and TRBJ1-3, the complete variable domain reads NAGVMQNPRHLVRRRGQEARLRCSPMKGHSHVYWYRQLPEEGLKFMVYLQKENIIDESGMPKERFSAEFPKEGPSILRIQQVVRGDSAAYFCASSPVRVGNTIYFGEGSWLTVV.

The chain combines TRBV11-2 with TRBJ2-1; TRBD2 matches 12 bases. The V and J ends lost 2 bases and 0 bases, in that order; junction bases with no gene match: 11. CDR3 length equals 20 residues. CDR1 is SGHAT, CDR2 FQNNGV, per germline. CDR3 in DNA: TGTGCCAGCAGCTTACGGCCTAGCGGGGGGGCAACGAGCTCCTACAATGAGCAGTTCTTC. It encodes CASSLRPSGGATSSYNEQFF.

This clonotype has only a few counts. The chain is built from TRBV7-8 and TRBJ2-7, with 12 bases identical to TRBD2. J was trimmed by 3 bases and V by 5 bases; bases with no gene match: 8. Germline lookup yields CDR1 SGHVS and CDR2 FQNEAQ. This CDR3 has 16 residues. CDR3: CASSGRLAGVLYEQYF. The CDR3 DNA reads as TGTGCCAGCAGCGGCAGACTAGCGGGAGTCCTCTACGAGCAGTACTTC. The entire variable domain, with the rest obtained from reference TRBV7-8 and TRBJ2-7, is as follows: GAGVSQSPRYKVAKRGQDVALRCDPISGHVSLFWYQQALGQGPEFLTYFQNEAQLDKSGLPSDRFFAERPEGSVSTLKIQRTQQEDSAVYLCASSGRLAGVLYEQYFGPGTRLTVT.

The rearrangement links TRBV7-2 to TRBJ2-7; the D gene is possibly TRBD1 (5 bases). In germline, CDR1 is SGHTA, CDR2 FQGNSA. Trimming took 4 bases from V and 3 from J, leaving 19 bases between them. The CDR3 is 16 residues long. The CDR3 DNA reads as TGTGCCAGCAGCTCAGGGTCCTTACCCCCCATCTACGAGCAGTACTTC. Its translation: CASSSGSLPPIYEQYF. Using reference TRBV7-2 and TRBJ2-7 for the parts outside the CDR3, the full variable domain is GAGVSQSPSNKVTEKGKDVELRCDPISGHTALYWYRQSLGQGLEFLIYFQGNSAPDKSGLPSDRFSAERTGGSVSTLTIQRTQQEDSAVYLCASSSGSLPPIYEQYFGPGTRLTVT.

V and J are TRBV20-1 and TRBJ2-2; 7 nucleotides match TRBD2. V dropped 4 bases and J dropped 7; count of bases not matched to a gene: 9. The CDR3 runs to 14 residues. In germline, CDR1 is DFQATT, CDR2 SNEGSKA (reference sequence). CDR3 nucleotide sequence: TGCAGTGCTAAGAGACTAGCCTGGGGCGGGGAGCTGTTTTTT. Amino acid sequence: CSAKRLAWGGELFF.

There are many counts of this clonotype. The chain links TRBV20-1 to TRBJ2-1; no clear D. The CDR3 length is 13 residues. V shed 7 bases and J shed 7 bases, with 17 bases lying between them. Germline V gene data show CDR1 as DFQATT and CDR2 as SNEGSKA (reference sequence). In DNA form, the CDR3 reads TGCAGTGGCCCCCGACTGTCTCGTAATGAGCAGTTCTTC. Its protein product is CSGPRLSRNEQFF.

This clonotype showed up just a few times. CDR3 DNA: TGTGCCAGCGCGACGGGGGGCTATGGCTACACCTTC. It specifies CASATGGYGYTF. This sequence joins TRBV6-2 or TRBV6-3 and TRBJ1-2; maybe TRBD1 (5 bases). Deletions cut 8 bases from V and 4 bases from J, with 11 bases between. The CDR3 extends over 12 amino acids. Germline loops: CDR1 MNHEY, CDR2 SVGEGT.

This clonotype showed up many times. V and J are TRBV29-1 and TRBJ2-1, with TRBD2 matching 7 bases. The CDR3 is 13 amino acids. V lost 7 bases, J lost 4 bases, and 7 bases stayed unmatched. The germline gives CDR1 SQVTM, CDR2 ANQGSEA. The CDR3 is CSGNSGPYNEQFF. CDR3 DNA sequence: TGCAGCGGAAATAGCGGGCCTTACAATGAGCAGTTCTTC.

The CDR3 DNA is TGTGCCAGCAATCAATGGGGTAGTAACACTGAAGCTTTCTTT. Encoded protein: CASNQWGSNTEAFF. The chain couples TRBV27 to TRBJ1-1, with D unclear. The V gene lost 7 bases and the J gene lost 2 bases, with 14 bases spanning the gap. CDR3 size: 14 residues. CDR1 MNHEY and CDR2 SMNVEV come from the germline V gene (reference sequence).

The chain has TRBV20-1 and TRBJ2-7; the match to TRBD1 covers 9 bases. The germline gives CDR1 DFQATT, CDR2 SNEGSKA (reference sequence). V lost 3 bases, J lost 7 bases, and 13 bases stayed unmatched. The CDR3 is made up of 15 amino acids. CDR3: CSASLSGQGVREQYF. CDR3 DNA: TGCAGTGCTAGTCTCTCGGGACAGGGTGTGAGGGAGCAGTACTTC.

The V call is TRBV5-8, the J call TRBJ2-3, with no clear D. The CDR3 is 15 residues long. With 4 bases removed from V and 2 bases from J, the gap between germline ends came to 14 bases. The germline gives CDR1 SGHTS, CDR2 YDEGEE. CDR3 loop: CASSAGHFSTDTQYF. The CDR3 DNA sequence: TGTGCCAGCAGCGCTGGGCACTTCTCCACAGATACGCAGTATTTT.

The chain combines TRBV6-4 with TRBJ2-1; no definite D call. Deletions cut 0 bases from V and 8 bases from J, with 8 bases between. The CDR3 has 13 residues. Germline V gives CDR1 MRHNA, CDR2 SNTAGT. CDR3 amino acids: CASSDSTSYEQFF. The CDR3 coding sequence is TGTGCCAGCAGTGACTCGACCAGCTATGAGCAGTTCTTC.

In this sample, this clonotype turned up a few times. The rearrangement joins TRBV6-4 to TRBJ2-1; D may be TRBD2 (5 bases). The CDR3 consists of 13 residues. CDR1 MRHNA and CDR2 SNTAGT come from the germline V gene. Trimming took 6 bases from V and 8 from J, leaving 14 bases between them. CDR3 loop: CASSRTEGDEQFF. The CDR3 DNA is TGTGCCAGCAGCCGGACTGAAGGAGATGAGCAGTTCTTC.